These T cell receptor beta chains were read from a single sample in a study of cytomegalovirus exposure and HLA in healthy donors. Assay used: immunoSEQ multiplex PCR; TCRdb lists only in-frame clones, some missing. The table lists hundreds of thousands of clones, about 83% of them singletons. The source material was PBMCs. The receptors here all came from a man aged 40-55 years in good health and CMV-seronegative. The CDR3 runs from the conserved cysteine through the conserved F or W. Each record gives: J gene, clone size, D gene, V gene, CDR3 length, CDR3 protein, CDR3 DNA. The D gene is left open where the match is weak. Not every row has a clone size; where given, it reads once, few, many or a size class.

j_gene: TRBJ2-7; abundance: -; d_gene: -; v_gene: TRBV19; len: 14; CDR3aa: CASAFQGGTYEQYF; CDR3nt: TGTGCCAGTGCGTTTCAGGGGGGCACCTACGAGCAGTACTTC
j_gene: TRBJ1-6; abundance: -; d_gene: -; v_gene: TRBV7-3; len: 13; CDR3aa: CASSLGQGKTLHF; CDR3nt: TGTGCCAGCAGCTTAGGTCAGGGTAAGACCCTCCACTTT
j_gene: TRBJ1-3; abundance: few; d_gene: -; v_gene: TRBV11-2; len: 14; CDR3aa: CASSPGISGNTIYF; CDR3nt: TGTGCCAGCAGCCCCGGGATATCTGGAAACACCATATATTTT
j_gene: TRBJ2-1; abundance: -; d_gene: TRBD1; v_gene: TRBV5-1; len: 16; CDR3aa: CASSLGGQGAQNEQFF; CDR3nt: TGCGCCAGCAGCTTGGGGGGACAGGGGGCGCAGAATGAGCAGTTCTTC
j_gene: TRBJ2-1; abundance: -; d_gene: -; v_gene: TRBV5-4; len: 11; CDR3aa: CASSSRDTQFF; CDR3nt: TGTGCCAGCAGCTCCCGGGACACACAATTCTTC
j_gene: TRBJ1-5; abundance: -; d_gene: -; v_gene: TRBV5-1; len: 15; CDR3aa: CASSPADFLVQPQHF; CDR3nt: TGCGCCAGCAGCCCAGCCGACTTTTTGGTTCAGCCCCAGCATTTT
j_gene: TRBJ1-1; abundance: -; d_gene: -; v_gene: TRBV4-2; len: 14; CDR3aa: CASSPGVLDTEAFF; CDR3nt: TGTGCCAGCAGCCCAGGGGTTCTGGACACTGAAGCTTTCTTT
j_gene: TRBJ2-7; abundance: -; d_gene: TRBD1; v_gene: TRBV5-1; len: 16; CDR3aa: CASSGTQGQGLAEQYF; CDR3nt: TGCGCCAGCAGCGGGACACAAGGACAGGGGCTTGCCGAGCAGTACTTC
j_gene: TRBJ2-3; abundance: -; d_gene: TRBD2; v_gene: TRBV10-3; len: 13; CDR3aa: CATGLADTDTQYF; CDR3nt: TGTGCCACGGGACTAGCGGACACAGATACGCAGTATTTT
j_gene: TRBJ2-4; abundance: -; d_gene: TRBD1; v_gene: TRBV15; len: 14; CDR3aa: CATSIRGDPRTGDF; CDR3nt: TGTGCCACCAGCATAAGGGGGGATCCACGGACAGGGGACTTC
j_gene: TRBJ2-7; abundance: -; d_gene: -; v_gene: TRBV7-9; len: 15; CDR3aa: CASSLREEGVYEQYF; CDR3nt: TGTGCCAGCAGCTTACGAGAAGAGGGGGTTTATGAGCAGTACTTC
j_gene: TRBJ1-3; abundance: -; d_gene: TRBD1; v_gene: TRBV7-2; len: 17; CDR3aa: CASSPGRGQVDGNTIYF; CDR3nt: TGTGCCAGCAGCCCGGGGAGGGGACAGGTGGACGGAAACACCATATATTTT